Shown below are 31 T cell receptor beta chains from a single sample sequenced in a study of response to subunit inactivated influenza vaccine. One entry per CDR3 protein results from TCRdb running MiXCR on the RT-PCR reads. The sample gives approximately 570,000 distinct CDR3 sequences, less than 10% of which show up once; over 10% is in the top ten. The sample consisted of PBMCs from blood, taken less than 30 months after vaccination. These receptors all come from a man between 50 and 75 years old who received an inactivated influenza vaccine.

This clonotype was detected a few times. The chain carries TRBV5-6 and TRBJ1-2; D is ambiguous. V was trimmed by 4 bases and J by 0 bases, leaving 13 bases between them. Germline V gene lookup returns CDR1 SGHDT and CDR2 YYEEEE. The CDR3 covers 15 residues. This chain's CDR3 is CASSGPQTTNYGYTF. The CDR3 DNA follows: TGTGCCAGCAGCGGGCCCCAGACGACTAACTATGGCTACACCTTC.

Written as DNA, the CDR3 is TGTGCCACCAGCAGAGATCTGGGCGGGGGGGCTACAGATACGCAGTATTTT. Its translation is CATSRDLGGGATDTQYF. This chain links TRBV15 with TRBJ2-3; 9 bases match TRBD2. Trimming took 0 bases from V and 3 from J; bases not matched to a gene: 7. CDR1 is LNHNV, CDR2 YYDKDF, per germline (reference sequence). This CDR3 is 17 amino acids long.

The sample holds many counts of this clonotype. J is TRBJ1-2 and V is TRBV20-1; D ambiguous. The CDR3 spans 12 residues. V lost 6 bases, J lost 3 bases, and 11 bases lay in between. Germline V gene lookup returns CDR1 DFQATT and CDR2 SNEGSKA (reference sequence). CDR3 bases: TGCAGTGCCACTCCAGGCTACTATGGCTACACCTTC. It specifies CSATPGYYGYTF.

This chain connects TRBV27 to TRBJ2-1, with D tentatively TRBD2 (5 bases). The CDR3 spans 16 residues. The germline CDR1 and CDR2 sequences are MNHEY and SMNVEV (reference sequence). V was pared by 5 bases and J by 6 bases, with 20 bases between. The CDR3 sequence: CASSPDGGWAGNEQFF. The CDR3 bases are TGTGCCAGCAGTCCAGATGGTGGATGGGCGGGCAATGAGCAGTTCTTC.

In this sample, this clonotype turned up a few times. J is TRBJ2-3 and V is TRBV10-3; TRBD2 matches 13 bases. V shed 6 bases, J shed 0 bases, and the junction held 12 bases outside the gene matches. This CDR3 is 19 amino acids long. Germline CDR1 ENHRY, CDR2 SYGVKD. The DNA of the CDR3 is TGTGCCATCAGAGGGACTAGCGGGGACGATTTTACTAGCACAGATACGCAGTATTTT. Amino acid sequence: CAIRGTSGDDFTSTDTQYF.

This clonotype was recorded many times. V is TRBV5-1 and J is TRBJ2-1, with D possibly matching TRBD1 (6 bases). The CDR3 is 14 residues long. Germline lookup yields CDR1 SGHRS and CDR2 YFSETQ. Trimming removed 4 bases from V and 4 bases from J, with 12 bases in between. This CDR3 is CASSGGGLYNEQFF. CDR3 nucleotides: TGCGCCAGCAGCGGTGGGGGCCTATACAATGAGCAGTTCTTC.

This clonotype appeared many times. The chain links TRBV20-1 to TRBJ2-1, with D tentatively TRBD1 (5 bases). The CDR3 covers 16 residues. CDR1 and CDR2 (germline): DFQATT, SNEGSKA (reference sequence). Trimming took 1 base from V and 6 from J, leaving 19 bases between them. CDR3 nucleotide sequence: TGCAGTGCTAGAGGGACAAAGAGAAGGAGTTTCAATGAGCAGTTCTTC. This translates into CSARGTKRRSFNEQFF.

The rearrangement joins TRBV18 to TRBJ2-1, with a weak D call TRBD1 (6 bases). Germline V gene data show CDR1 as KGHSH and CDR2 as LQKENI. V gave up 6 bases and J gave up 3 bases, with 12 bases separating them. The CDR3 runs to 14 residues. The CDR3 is CASSPDRYYNEQFF. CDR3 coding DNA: TGTGCCAGCTCGCCGGACAGATACTACAATGAGCAGTTCTTC.

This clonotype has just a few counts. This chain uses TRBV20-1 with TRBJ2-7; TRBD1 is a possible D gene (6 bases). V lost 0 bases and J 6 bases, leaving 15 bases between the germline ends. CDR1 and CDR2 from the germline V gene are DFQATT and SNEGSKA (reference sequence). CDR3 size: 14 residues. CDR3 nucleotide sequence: TGCAGTGCTAGAGATCGGTCTACAGGGCGCGAGCAGTACTTC. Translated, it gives CSARDRSTGREQYF.

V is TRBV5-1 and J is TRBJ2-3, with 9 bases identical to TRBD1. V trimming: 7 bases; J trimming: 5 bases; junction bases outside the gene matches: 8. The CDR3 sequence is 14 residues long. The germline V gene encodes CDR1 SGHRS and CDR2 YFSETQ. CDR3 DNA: TGCGCCAGCGATCCGGGACAGGGAAGAGATACGCAGTATTTT. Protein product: CASDPGQGRDTQYF.

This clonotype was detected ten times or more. CDR3 bases: TGCAGCGTCACCCCGGAACCAGATACGCAGTATTTT. It translates to CSVTPEPDTQYF. The chain is built from TRBV29-1 and TRBJ2-3, with D hard to call. Between the trimmed V and J ends, which lost 6 bases and 4 bases, there was a span of 11 bases. CDR1 and CDR2 (germline): SQVTM, ANQGSEA. The CDR3 loop spans 12 amino acids.

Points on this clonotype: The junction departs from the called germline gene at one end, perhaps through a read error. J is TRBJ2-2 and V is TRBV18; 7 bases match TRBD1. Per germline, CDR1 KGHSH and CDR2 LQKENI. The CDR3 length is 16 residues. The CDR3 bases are TGTGCCGGCTCACCGCGGACAGGACCGAACACCGGGGAGCTGTTTTTT. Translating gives CAGSPRTGPNTGELFF. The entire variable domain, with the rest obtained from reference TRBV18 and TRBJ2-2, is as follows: NAGVMQNPRHLVRRRGQEARLRCSPMKGHSHVYWYRQLPEEGLKFMVYLQKENIIDESGMPKERFSAEFPKEGPSILRIQQVVRGDSAAYFCAGSPRTGPNTGELFFGEGSRLTVL.

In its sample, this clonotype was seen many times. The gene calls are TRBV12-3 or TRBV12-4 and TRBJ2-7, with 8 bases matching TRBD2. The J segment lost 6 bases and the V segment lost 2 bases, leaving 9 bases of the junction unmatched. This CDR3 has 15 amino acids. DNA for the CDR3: TGTGCCAGCAGTTTAAACACGGGGGGGCCCGTCGAGCAGTACTTC. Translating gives CASSLNTGGPVEQYF.

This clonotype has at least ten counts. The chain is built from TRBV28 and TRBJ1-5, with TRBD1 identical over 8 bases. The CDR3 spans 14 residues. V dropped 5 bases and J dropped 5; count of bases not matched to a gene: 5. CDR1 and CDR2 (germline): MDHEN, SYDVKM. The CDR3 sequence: CASSPWTGYQPQHF. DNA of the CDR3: TGTGCCAGCAGTCCCTGGACAGGGTATCAGCCCCAGCATTTT.

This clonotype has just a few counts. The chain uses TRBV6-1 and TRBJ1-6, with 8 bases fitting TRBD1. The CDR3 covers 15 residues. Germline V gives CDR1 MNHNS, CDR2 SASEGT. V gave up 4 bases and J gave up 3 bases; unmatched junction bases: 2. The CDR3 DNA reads TGTGCCAGCAGTGGGGACAGGAACTATAATTCACCCCTCCACTTT. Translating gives CASSGDRNYNSPLHF.

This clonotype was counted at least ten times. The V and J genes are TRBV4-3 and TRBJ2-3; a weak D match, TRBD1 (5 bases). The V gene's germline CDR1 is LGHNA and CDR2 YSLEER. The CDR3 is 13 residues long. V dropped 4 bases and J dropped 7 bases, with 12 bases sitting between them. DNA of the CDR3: TGCGCCAGCAGCCCCACAGGCGACTATACGCAGTATTTT. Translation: CASSPTGDYTQYF.

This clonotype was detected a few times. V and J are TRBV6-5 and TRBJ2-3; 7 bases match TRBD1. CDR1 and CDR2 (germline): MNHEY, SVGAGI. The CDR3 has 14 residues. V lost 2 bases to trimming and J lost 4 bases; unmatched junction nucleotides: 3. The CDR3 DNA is TGTGCCAGCAGTTACAGGGGGCCGGCAGATACGCAGTATTTT. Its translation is CASSYRGPADTQYF.

DNA of the CDR3: TGCGCCAGCAGCCAAGACACCAGCGGGGTGAACACCGGGGAGCTGTTTTTT. This encodes CASSQDTSGVNTGELFF. This chain links TRBV4-1 with TRBJ2-2, with 7 bases fitting TRBD2. The CDR3 spans 17 residues. Germline assignment: CDR1 MGHRA and CDR2 YSYEKL. The J segment lost 1 base and the V segment lost 0 bases, leaving 5 bases of the junction unmatched.

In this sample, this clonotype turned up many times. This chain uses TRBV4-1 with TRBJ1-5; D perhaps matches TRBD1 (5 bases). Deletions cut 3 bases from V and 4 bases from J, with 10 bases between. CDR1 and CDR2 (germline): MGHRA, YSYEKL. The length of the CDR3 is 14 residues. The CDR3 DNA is TGCGCCAGCAGCCAGCAGCAGGGTAATCAGCCCCAGCATTTT. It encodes CASSQQQGNQPQHF.

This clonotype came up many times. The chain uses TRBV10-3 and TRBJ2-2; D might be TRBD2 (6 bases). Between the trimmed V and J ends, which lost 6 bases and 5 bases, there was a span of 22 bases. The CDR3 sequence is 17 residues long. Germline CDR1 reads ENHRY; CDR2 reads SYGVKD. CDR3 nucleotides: TGTGCCATCAGGACCCCTCTGGGCGGGGTCAATACCGGGGAGCTGTTTTTT. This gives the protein CAIRTPLGGVNTGELFF.

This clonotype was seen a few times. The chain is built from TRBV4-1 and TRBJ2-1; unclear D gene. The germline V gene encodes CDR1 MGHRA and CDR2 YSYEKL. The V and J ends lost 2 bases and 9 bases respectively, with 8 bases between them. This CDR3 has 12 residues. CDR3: CASSQSTGEQFF. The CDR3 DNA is TGCGCCAGCAGCCAATCGACGGGTGAGCAGTTCTTC.

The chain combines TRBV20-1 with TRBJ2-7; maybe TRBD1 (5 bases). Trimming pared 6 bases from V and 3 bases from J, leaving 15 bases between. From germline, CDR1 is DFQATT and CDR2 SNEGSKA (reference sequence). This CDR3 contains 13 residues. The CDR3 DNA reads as TGCAGTGCCTATCCCTCACAGGTCTACGAGCAGTACTTC. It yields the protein CSAYPSQVYEQYF.

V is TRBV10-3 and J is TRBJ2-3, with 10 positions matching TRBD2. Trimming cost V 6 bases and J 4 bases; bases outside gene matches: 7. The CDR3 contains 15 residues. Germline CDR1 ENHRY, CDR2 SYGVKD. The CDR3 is CAISKTSGSADTQYF. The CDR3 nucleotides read TGTGCCATCAGCAAGACTAGCGGGTCAGCAGATACGCAGTATTTT.

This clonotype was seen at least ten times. The CDR3 protein is CASSQGDYYNEQFF. The CDR3 DNA follows: TGTGCCAGCAGCCAGGGAGACTACTACAATGAGCAGTTCTTC. The chain has TRBV3-1 and TRBJ2-1; D might be TRBD2 (5 bases). The germline gives CDR1 LGHDT, CDR2 YNNKEL (reference sequence). V gave up 3 bases and J gave up 3 bases, with 9 bases separating them. The CDR3 spans 14 residues.

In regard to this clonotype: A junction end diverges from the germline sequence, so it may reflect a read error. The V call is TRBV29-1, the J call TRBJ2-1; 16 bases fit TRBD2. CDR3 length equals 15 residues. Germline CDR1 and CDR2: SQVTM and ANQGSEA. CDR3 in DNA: TGCAGCGCTGAAACGGGACTAGCGGGAGGGGGTGAGCAGTTCTTC. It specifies CSAETGLAGGGEQFF.

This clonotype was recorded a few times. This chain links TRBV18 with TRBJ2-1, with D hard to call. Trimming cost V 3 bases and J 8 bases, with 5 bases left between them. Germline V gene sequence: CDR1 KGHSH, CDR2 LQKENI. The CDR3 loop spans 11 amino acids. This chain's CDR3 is CASSPSDEQFF. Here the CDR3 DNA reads TGTGCCAGCTCACCGTCCGATGAGCAGTTCTTC. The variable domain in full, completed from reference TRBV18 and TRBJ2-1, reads NAGVMQNPRHLVRRRGQEARLRCSPMKGHSHVYWYRQLPEEGLKFMVYLQKENIIDESGMPKERFSAEFPKEGPSILRIQQVVRGDSAAYFCASSPSDEQFFGPGTRLTVL.

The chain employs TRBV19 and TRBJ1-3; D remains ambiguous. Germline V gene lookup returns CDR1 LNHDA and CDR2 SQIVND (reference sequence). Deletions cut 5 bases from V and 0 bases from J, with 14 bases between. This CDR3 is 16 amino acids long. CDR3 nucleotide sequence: TGTGCCAGTAGTTCGACACAACTCGTCTCTGGAAACACCATATATTTT. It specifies CASSSTQLVSGNTIYF.

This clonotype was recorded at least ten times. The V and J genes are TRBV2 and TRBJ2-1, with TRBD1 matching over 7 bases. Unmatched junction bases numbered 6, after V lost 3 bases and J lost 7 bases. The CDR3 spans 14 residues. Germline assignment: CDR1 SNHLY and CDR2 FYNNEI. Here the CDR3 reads CASSDWDRRNEQFF. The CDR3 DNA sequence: TGTGCCAGCAGTGACTGGGACAGAAGAAATGAGCAGTTCTTC.

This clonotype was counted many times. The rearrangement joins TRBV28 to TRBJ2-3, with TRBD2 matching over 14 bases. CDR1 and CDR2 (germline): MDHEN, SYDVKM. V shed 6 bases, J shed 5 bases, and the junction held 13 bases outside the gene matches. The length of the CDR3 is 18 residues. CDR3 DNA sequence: TGTGCCAGCAGGAACTCGGGACTAGCGGGAGTAGGAGGAGATACGCAGTATTTT. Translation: CASRNSGLAGVGGDTQYF.

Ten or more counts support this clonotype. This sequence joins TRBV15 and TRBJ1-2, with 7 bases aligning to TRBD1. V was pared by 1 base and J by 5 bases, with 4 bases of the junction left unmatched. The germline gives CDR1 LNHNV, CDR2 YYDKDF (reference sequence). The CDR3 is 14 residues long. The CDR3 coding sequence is TGTGCCACCAGCAGAGGGACAGGCTTTTATGGCTACACCTTC. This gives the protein CATSRGTGFYGYTF.

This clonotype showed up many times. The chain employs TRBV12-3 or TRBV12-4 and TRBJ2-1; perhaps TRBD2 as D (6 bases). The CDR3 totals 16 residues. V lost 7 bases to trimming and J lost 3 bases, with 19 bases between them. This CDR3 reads CASTAVPEGLYNEQFF. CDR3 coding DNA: TGTGCCAGCACGGCTGTCCCGGAGGGTCTCTACAATGAGCAGTTCTTC.